Included here is one T cell receptor (beta chain) sequence, with context. In the study's own analysis: Estimates of nucleated cell counts were drawn from the amplification of reference gene primers. TCRdb's table, derived via immunoSEQ multiplex PCR, lists solely in-frame clones and lacks some. V, J and clone size derive from that table, while D and trimming were established from the DNA sequence. The sample lists 230,000 or so clones, 80% to 85% occurring once. The sample comes from a study of blood T cell repertoires in COVID-19. Across the study: The origin of the acute and convalescent COVID-19 samples was the United States, Italy and Spain. PBMCs, B-cell-depleted T cells, or T cells provided the cDNA or gDNA that made up the material.

The CDR3 totals 16 residues. Germline V gives CDR1 LGHDT, CDR2 YNNKEL (reference sequence). Trimming cost V 4 bases and J 4 bases, with 19 bases left between them. Sequenced input: peripheral blood. The source of this sequence is a human donor in a cohort sampled during active COVID-19. The chain uses TRBV3-1 (or the pseudogene TRBV3-2) and TRBJ1-2; perhaps TRBD1 as D (6 bases). CDR3 DNA sequence: TGTGCCAGCAGCCCTCACGGGAGGGGGTGCTTCTATGGCTACACCTTC. Its protein is CASSPHGRGCFYGYTF.